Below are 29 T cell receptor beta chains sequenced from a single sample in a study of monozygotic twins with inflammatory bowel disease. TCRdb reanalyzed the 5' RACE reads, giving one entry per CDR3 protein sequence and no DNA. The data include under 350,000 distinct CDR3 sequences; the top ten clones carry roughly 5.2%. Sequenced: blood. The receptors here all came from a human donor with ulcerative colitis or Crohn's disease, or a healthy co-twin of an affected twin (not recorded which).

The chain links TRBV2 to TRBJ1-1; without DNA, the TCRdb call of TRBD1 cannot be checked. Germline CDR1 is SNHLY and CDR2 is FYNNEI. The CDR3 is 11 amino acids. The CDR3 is CASNAALEAFF.

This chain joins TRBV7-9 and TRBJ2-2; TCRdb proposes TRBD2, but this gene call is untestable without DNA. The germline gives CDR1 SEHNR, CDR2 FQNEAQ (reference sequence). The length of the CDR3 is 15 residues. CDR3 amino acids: CASSLLVVGGRELFF.

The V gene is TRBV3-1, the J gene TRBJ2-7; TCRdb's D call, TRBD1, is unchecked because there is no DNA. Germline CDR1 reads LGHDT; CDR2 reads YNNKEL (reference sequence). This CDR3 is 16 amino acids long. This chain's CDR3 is CASSQHPRQASYEQYF.

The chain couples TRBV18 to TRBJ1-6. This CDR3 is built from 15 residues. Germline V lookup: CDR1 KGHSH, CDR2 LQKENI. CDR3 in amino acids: CASSPGSGDNSPLHF.

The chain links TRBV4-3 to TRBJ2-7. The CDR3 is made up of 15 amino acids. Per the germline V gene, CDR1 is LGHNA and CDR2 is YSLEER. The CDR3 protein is CASSQVLRRSSEQYF.

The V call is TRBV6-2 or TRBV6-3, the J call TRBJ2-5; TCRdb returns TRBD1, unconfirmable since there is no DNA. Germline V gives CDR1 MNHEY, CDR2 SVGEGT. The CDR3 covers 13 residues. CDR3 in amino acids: CASIWGFGETQYF.

This CDR3 is CASSLDRANTGELFF. This chain uses TRBV4-3 with TRBJ2-2. CDR1 and CDR2 (germline): LGHNA, YSLEER. The CDR3 spans 15 residues.

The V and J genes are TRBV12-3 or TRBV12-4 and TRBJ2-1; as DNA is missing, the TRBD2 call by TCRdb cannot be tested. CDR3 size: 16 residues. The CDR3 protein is CASKGGTSGTYNEQFF.

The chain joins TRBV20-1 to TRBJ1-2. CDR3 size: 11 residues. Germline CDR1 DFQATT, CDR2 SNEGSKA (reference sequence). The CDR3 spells CSARDYMRYTF.

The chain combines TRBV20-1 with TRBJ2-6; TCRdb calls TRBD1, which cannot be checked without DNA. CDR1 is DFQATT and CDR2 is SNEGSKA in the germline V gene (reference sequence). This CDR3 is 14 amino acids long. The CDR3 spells CSARQGPGANVLTF.

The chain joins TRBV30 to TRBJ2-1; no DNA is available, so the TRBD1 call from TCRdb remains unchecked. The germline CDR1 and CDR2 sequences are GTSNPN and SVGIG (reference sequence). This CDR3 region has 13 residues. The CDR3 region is CAWSWTGGDEQFF.

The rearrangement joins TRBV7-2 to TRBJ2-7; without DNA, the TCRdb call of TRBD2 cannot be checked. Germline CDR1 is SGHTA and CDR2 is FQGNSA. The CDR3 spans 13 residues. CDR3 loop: CASSLASGGAQYF.

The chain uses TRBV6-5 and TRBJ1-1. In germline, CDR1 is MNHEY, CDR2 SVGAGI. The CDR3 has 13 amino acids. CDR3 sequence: CASSYGRNSEAFF.

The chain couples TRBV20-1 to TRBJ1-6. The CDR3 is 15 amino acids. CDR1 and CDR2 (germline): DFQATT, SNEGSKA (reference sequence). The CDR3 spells CSARVGGVGNSPLHF.

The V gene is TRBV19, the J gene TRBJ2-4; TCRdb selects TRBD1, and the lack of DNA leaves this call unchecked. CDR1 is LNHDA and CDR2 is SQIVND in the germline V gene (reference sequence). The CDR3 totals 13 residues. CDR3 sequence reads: CASSIIAEGIRYF.

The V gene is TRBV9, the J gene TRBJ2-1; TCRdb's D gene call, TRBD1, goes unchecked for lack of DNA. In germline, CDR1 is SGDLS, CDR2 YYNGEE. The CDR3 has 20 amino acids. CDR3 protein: CASSPREGVSGVGPYRGQFF. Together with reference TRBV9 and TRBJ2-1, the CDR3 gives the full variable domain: DSGVTQTPKHLITATGQRVTLRCSPRSGDLSVYWYQQSLDQGLQFLIQYYNGEERAKGNILERFSAQQFPDLHSELNLSSLELGDSALYFCASSPREGVSGVGPYRGQFFGPGTRLTVL.

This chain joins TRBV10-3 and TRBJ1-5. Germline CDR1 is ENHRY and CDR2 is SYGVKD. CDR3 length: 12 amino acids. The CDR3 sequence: CATSPTNQPQHF.

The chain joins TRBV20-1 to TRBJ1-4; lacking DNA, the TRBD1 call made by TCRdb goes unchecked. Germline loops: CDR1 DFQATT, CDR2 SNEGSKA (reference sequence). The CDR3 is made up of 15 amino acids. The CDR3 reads CSARTGGATNEKLFF.

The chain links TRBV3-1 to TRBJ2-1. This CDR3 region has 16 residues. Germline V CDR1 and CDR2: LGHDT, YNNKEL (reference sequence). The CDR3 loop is CAGSQDLLAPNNEQFF.

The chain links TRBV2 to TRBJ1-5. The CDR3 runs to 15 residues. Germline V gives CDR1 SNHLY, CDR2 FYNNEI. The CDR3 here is CASSEVGNSNQPQHF. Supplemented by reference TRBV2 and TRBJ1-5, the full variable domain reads EPEVTQTPSHQVTQMGQEVILRCVPISNHLYFYWYRQILGQKVEFLVSFYNNEISEKSEIFDDQFSVERPDGSNFTLKIRSTKLEDSAMYFCASSEVGNSNQPQHFGDGTRLSIL.

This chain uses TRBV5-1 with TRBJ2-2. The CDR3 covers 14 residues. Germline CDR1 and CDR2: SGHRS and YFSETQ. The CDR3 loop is CASSWGTENGELFF.

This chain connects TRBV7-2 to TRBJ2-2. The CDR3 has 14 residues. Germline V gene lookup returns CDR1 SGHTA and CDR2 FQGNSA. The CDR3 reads CASSLSGQTGELFF.

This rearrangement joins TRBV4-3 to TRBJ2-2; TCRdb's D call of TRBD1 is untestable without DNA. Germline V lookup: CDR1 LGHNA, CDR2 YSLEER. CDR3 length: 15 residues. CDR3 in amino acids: CASSQEGGKTGELFF.

The CDR3 loop is CASVPSAGVRSNEQFF. The chain couples TRBV28 to TRBJ2-1; TCRdb reports TRBD2, a call that lacks DNA to check it against. The CDR3 is made up of 16 amino acids. Germline V lookup: CDR1 MDHEN, CDR2 SYDVKM.

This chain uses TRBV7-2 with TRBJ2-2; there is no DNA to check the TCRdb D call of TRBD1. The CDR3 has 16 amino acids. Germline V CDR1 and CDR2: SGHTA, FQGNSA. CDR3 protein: CASSSRQGAGTGELFF.

CDR3 in amino acids: CASSPRDGNTEAFF. The chain links TRBV6-1 to TRBJ1-1; the D call from TCRdb, TRBD1, cannot be confirmed without DNA. Per germline, CDR1 MNHNS and CDR2 SASEGT. This CDR3 contains 14 residues.

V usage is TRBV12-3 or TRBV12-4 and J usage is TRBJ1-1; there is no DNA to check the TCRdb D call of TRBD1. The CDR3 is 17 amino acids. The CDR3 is CASSSNVWGELKTEAFF.

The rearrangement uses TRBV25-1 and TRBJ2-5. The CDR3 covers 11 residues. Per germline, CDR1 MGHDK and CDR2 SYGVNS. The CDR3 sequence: CASSAGKTQYF.

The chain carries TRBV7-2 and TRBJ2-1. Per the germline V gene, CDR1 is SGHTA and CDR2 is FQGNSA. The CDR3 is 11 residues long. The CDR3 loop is CASSLESSQFF.